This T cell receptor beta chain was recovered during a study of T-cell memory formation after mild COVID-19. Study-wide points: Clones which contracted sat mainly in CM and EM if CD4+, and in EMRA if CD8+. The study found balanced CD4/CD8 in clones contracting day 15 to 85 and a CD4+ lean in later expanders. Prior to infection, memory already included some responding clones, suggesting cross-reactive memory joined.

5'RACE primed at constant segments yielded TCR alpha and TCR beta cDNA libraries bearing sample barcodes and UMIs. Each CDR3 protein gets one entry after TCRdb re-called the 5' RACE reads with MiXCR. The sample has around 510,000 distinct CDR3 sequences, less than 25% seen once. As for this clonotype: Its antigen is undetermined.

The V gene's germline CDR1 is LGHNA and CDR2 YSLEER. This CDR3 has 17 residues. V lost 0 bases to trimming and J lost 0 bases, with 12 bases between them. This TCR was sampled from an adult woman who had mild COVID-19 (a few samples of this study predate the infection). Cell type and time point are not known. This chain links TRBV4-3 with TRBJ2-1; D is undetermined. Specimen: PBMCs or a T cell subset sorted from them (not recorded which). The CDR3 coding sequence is TGCGCCAGCAGCCAAGATCAGGTCGGAAGCTCCTACAATGAGCAGTTCTTC. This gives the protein CASSQDQVGSSYNEQFF.